The 28 T cell receptor beta chains listed next were all sequenced from one sample in a study of T cell responses to AZD1222 COVID-19 vaccine. Measured with immunoSEQ multiplex PCR; TCRdb has only the in-frame clones, and not every one. Altogether some 150,000 clones are present, roughly 90% being singletons, with the ten largest covering about 1.4%. The specimen comprised peripheral blood, sampled 28 days after the second AZD1222 dose. These receptors originate from an adult who received the AZD1222 COVID-19 vaccine.

The gene calls are TRBV11-2 and TRBJ2-2; D is perhaps TRBD2 (6 bases). The V and J ends lost 5 bases and 1 base respectively, with 17 bases between them. Germline loops: CDR1 SGHAT, CDR2 FQNNGV. This CDR3 is 17 amino acids long. The CDR3 spells CASSVGTSSENTGELFF. CDR3 DNA: TGTGCCAGCAGCGTTGGGACTTCTTCCGAGAACACCGGGGAGCTGTTTTTT. Combining the CDR3 with reference TRBV11-2 and TRBJ2-2 gives the whole variable domain EAGVAQSPRYKIIEKRQSVAFWCNPISGHATLYWYQQILGQGPKLLIQFQNNGVVDDSQLPKDRFSAERLKGVDSTLKIQPAKLEDSAVYLCASSVGTSSENTGELFFGEGSRLTVL.

This chain connects TRBV28 to TRBJ2-2; 7 nucleotides line up with TRBD2. Germline-derived CDR1 and CDR2 are MDHEN and SYDVKM. The CDR3 has 18 amino acids. The V and J ends lost 4 bases and 6 bases, in that order; junction bases with no gene match: 17. The CDR3 loop reads CASSSQKRTSNIPGELFF. CDR3 sequence (DNA): TGTGCCAGCAGTTCCCAGAAAAGGACTAGTAATATCCCCGGGGAGCTGTTTTTT.

The chain combines TRBV28 with TRBJ2-3; D is uncertain. V lost 3 bases to trimming and J lost 2 bases, with 12 bases between them. This CDR3 comprises 15 residues. Germline CDR1 and CDR2: MDHEN and SYDVKM. The CDR3 DNA reads TGTGCCAGCAGTTTTGGACGTTCTCTCACAGATACGCAGTATTTT. This translates into CASSFGRSLTDTQYF.

This chain joins TRBV30 and TRBJ2-7; D unclear. The length of the CDR3 is 14 residues. With 3 bases removed from V and 2 bases from J, the gap between germline ends came to 14 bases. Germline CDR1 GTSNPN, CDR2 SVGIG (reference sequence). In DNA, the CDR3 is TGTGCCTGGAGGTCCCCGGGCCCTACCTACGAGCAGTACTTC. It specifies CAWRSPGPTYEQYF.

The V gene is TRBV12-5, the J gene TRBJ2-5, with D perhaps matching TRBD2 (6 bases). CDR1 is LGHNT, CDR2 FRNRAP, per germline. The germline V and J ends were trimmed by 2 bases and 9 bases, with 16 bases remaining between them. The CDR3 extends over 14 amino acids. The CDR3 here is CASGLKEGLGAQYF. The DNA of the CDR3 is TGTGCTAGTGGTTTGAAGGAGGGTCTTGGTGCCCAGTACTTC.

This rearrangement joins TRBV25-1 to TRBJ2-3; D gene uncertain. The CDR3 sequence is 15 residues long. V lost 4 bases and J 3 bases, leaving 14 bases between the germline ends. Germline lookup yields CDR1 MGHDK and CDR2 SYGVNS. In DNA form, the CDR3 reads TGTGCCAGCAGTGGCGATGGGTGGTATACAGATACGCAGTATTTT. It translates to CASSGDGWYTDTQYF.

The V gene is TRBV19, the J gene TRBJ1-1; D possibly corresponds to TRBD1 (6 bases). Germline V lookup: CDR1 LNHDA, CDR2 SQIVND (reference sequence). Trimming removed 2 bases at V and 4 bases at J, with 14 bases between. This CDR3 is built from 15 residues. The CDR3 DNA reads TGTGCCAGTAGTATAAGGGGGGGTCAAAGCACTGAAGCTTTCTTT. It is translated as CASSIRGGQSTEAFF.

In its sample, this clone was seen once. The CDR3 nucleotides read TGCGCCAGCAGCTTGTTGGGGGCTTCTAATGAAAAACTGTTTTTT. Encoded protein: CASSLLGASNEKLFF. The rearrangement uses TRBV5-1 and TRBJ1-4; D perhaps matches TRBD1 (6 bases). Germline-derived CDR1 and CDR2 are SGHRS and YFSETQ. The CDR3 has 15 amino acids. V was trimmed by 1 base and J by 3 bases, leaving 10 bases between them.

The count of this clone is one. The V and J genes are TRBV7-3 and TRBJ1-3, with no clear D. Trimming left V 5 bases short and J 2 bases short, with 13 bases between. The CDR3 extends over 15 amino acids. Per germline, CDR1 SGHTA and CDR2 FQGTGA. Here the CDR3 DNA reads TGTGCCAGCAGCCCCTCCGGAGGACCTGGAAACACCATATATTTT. Translating gives CASSPSGGPGNTIYF.

The rearrangement uses TRBV11-2 and TRBJ2-7, with D maybe TRBD1 (6 bases). Germline-derived CDR1 and CDR2 are SGHAT and FQNNGV. CDR3 length: 15 residues. V gave up 0 bases and J gave up 1 base, with 10 bases separating them. The CDR3 coding sequence is TGTGCCAGCAGCTTAGACAGGGGCCAATCCTACGAGCAGTACTTC. Encoded protein: CASSLDRGQSYEQYF.

Comments on this clone: The same CDR3 can be traced to other DNA sequences in this sample. This chain links TRBV4-1 with TRBJ1-1; the D gene is possibly TRBD1 (5 bases). This CDR3 is 15 amino acids long. Looked up from germline, CDR1 is MGHRA and CDR2 is YSYEKL. Trimming shortened V by 0 bases and J by 4 bases, and 12 bases separated the two germline ends. Written as DNA, the CDR3 is TGCGCCAGCAGCCAAGATGTTTGGGGCGGCACTGAAGCTTTCTTT. This gives the protein CASSQDVWGGTEAFF.

V usage is TRBV4-1 and J usage is TRBJ2-3; 8 bases are a match to TRBD2. Germline CDR1 reads MGHRA; CDR2 reads YSYEKL. The CDR3 has 16 residues. With 0 bases clipped from V and 5 bases from J, the junction kept 7 bases outside the gene matches. The CDR3 is CASSQEIGGARDTQYF. The DNA for the CDR3 is TGCGCCAGCAGCCAAGAAATCGGGGGGGCAAGAGATACGCAGTATTTT.

This clone has only one observation. This sequence joins TRBV10-2 and TRBJ2-5, with D possibly TRBD1 on 5 matching bases. CDR1 is WSHSY and CDR2 is SAAADI in the germline V gene. With 7 bases removed from V and 5 bases from J, the gap between germline ends came to 11 bases. The CDR3 is 12 residues long. DNA of the CDR3: TGCGCCAGCACCCAGGGCGGTGAGACCCAGTACTTC. It encodes CASTQGGETQYF.

The chain combines TRBV27 with TRBJ2-1, with 8 bases lining up with TRBD2. The CDR3 has 16 amino acids. CDR1 and CDR2 (germline): MNHEY, SMNVEV (reference sequence). The J segment lost 4 bases and the V segment lost 1 base, leaving 6 bases of the junction unmatched. CDR3 DNA sequence: TGTGCCAGCAGTTTATGGGCTAGCGGGCTTTACAATGAGCAGTTCTTC. Its translation: CASSLWASGLYNEQFF.

In this sample, this clone turned up once. The rearrangement links TRBV27 to TRBJ1-1; D is perhaps TRBD1 (5 bases). The CDR3 has 15 amino acids. Germline CDR1 reads MNHEY; CDR2 reads SMNVEV (reference sequence). V was clipped by 9 bases and J by 4 bases, with 21 bases between them. CDR3 amino acids: CASCGTGKKSTEAFF. CDR3 in DNA: TGTGCCAGTTGCGGAACAGGCAAGAAATCCACTGAAGCTTTCTTT.

The chain joins TRBV2 to TRBJ1-2; D is unclear. Germline-derived CDR1 and CDR2 are SNHLY and FYNNEI. V dropped 5 bases and J dropped 2 bases, with 6 bases sitting between them. The CDR3 consists of 12 residues. The CDR3 DNA is TGTGCCAGCAGTATTCTCAACTATGGCTACACCTTC. The encoded protein is CASSILNYGYTF.

The chain recombines TRBV6-4 with TRBJ2-3, with 10 bases fitting TRBD2. Germline trimming cut 6 bases from V and 1 base from J; bases unmatched to any gene: 4. The CDR3 loop spans 15 amino acids. Per the germline V gene, CDR1 is MRHNA and CDR2 is SNTAGT. CDR3 in amino acids: CASSPTSGRTDTQYF. In nucleotides, the CDR3 is TGTGCCAGCAGCCCGACTAGCGGGCGCACAGATACGCAGTATTTT.

V is TRBV3-1 (or the pseudogene TRBV3-2) and J is TRBJ1-1, with D unclear. The CDR3 is 15 residues long. CDR1 and CDR2 from the germline V gene are LGHDT and YNNKEL (reference sequence). The germline V and J ends were trimmed by 1 base and 4 bases, with 13 bases remaining between them. The CDR3 loop reads CASSQGRLGGTEAFF. In DNA, the CDR3 is TGTGCCAGCAGCCAAGGACGCCTGGGAGGCACTGAAGCTTTCTTT.

The CDR3 spells CASSFGQNQPQHF. Here the CDR3 DNA reads TGTGCCAGCAGCTTCGGGCAAAATCAGCCCCAGCATTTT. This sequence joins TRBV7-2 and TRBJ1-5; D unclear. The CDR3 has 13 amino acids. Trimming cost V 3 bases and J 4 bases, with 7 bases left between them. The germline V gene encodes CDR1 SGHTA and CDR2 FQGNSA.

The V and J genes are TRBV27 and TRBJ1-4; TRBD1 is a possible D gene (5 bases). CDR1 MNHEY and CDR2 SMNVEV come from the germline V gene (reference sequence). The CDR3 loop spans 14 amino acids. V was pared by 2 bases and J by 9 bases, with 13 bases between. As DNA, the CDR3 is TGTGCCAGCAGTTTAACGCCGGGGCAGCAAAAACTGTTTTTT. This encodes CASSLTPGQQKLFF. The entire variable domain, with the rest obtained from reference TRBV27 and TRBJ1-4, is as follows: EAQVTQNPRYLITVTGKKLTVTCSQNMNHEYMSWYRQDPGLGLRQIYYSMNVEVTDKGDVPEGYKVSRKEKRNFPLILESPSPNQTSLYFCASSLTPGQQKLFFGSGTQLSVL.

This clone was found once. The chain uses TRBV28 and TRBJ1-2, with 10 bases aligning to TRBD1. The CDR3 contains 17 residues. V gave up 4 bases and J gave up 2 bases; unmatched junction bases: 10. Germline values: CDR1 MDHEN, CDR2 SYDVKM. In DNA form, the CDR3 reads TGTGCCAGCAGTTCGCCATCGACAGGGGGCGTAAACTATGGCTACACCTTC. It is translated as CASSSPSTGGVNYGYTF.

This clone came up once. The chain recombines TRBV5-1 with TRBJ1-1; D might be TRBD1 (6 bases). Trimming took off 6 bases at V and 0 bases at J, with 18 bases between the two ends. Germline V gene sequence: CDR1 SGHRS, CDR2 YFSETQ. The CDR3 contains 16 residues. The CDR3 region is CASTSWGQGMNTEAFF. For the CDR3, the DNA is TGCGCCAGCACCTCTTGGGGGCAGGGGATGAACACTGAAGCTTTCTTT.

The CDR3 DNA sequence: TGTGCCAGCAGCTTAGGCTATAAGAACACTGAAGCTTTCTTT. The encoded protein is CASSLGYKNTEAFF. The V and J genes are TRBV13 and TRBJ1-1, with no clear D. Trimming removed 0 bases at V and 1 base at J, with 6 bases between. Looked up from germline, CDR1 is PRHDT and CDR2 is FYEKMQ (reference sequence). The CDR3 consists of 14 residues.

V usage is TRBV9 and J usage is TRBJ2-5, with a tentative D call TRBD2 (5 bases). CDR1 is SGDLS, CDR2 YYNGEE, per germline. Trimming removed 0 bases at V and 5 bases at J, with 11 bases between. The length of the CDR3 is 14 residues. CDR3 sequence reads: CASSVEVGGETQYF. DNA for the CDR3: TGTGCCAGCAGCGTAGAGGTGGGCGGGGAGACCCAGTACTTC.

This CDR3 reads CASSTSRGTQPQHF. The CDR3 DNA is TGTGCCAGCAGTACCTCCAGGGGGACTCAGCCCCAGCATTTT. V usage is TRBV28 and J usage is TRBJ1-5, with 7 bases matching TRBD1. This CDR3 spans 14 amino acids. The ends lost 5 bases at V and 6 bases at J; junction bases unmatched: 7. Per germline, CDR1 MDHEN and CDR2 SYDVKM.

The chain uses TRBV28 and TRBJ1-2; tentatively, D is TRBD1 (6 bases). The CDR3 has 13 residues. Trimming removed 2 bases at V and 4 bases at J, with 8 bases between. In germline, CDR1 is MDHEN, CDR2 SYDVKM. In DNA form, the CDR3 reads TGTGCCAGCAGTTTAGTAGGGGGCTATGGCTACACCTTC. Translating it yields CASSLVGGYGYTF.

This clone came up once. The chain is built from TRBV12-5 and TRBJ2-3, with 9 bases fitting TRBD2. Looked up from germline, CDR1 is LGHNT and CDR2 is FRNRAP. Trimming removed 4 bases from V and 6 bases from J; junction bases left unmatched: 5. The CDR3 totals 14 residues. The CDR3 is CASGSGTSRDTQYF. Written as DNA, the CDR3 is TGTGCTAGTGGTTCCGGGACTAGCAGGGATACGCAGTATTTT.

This rearrangement joins TRBV29-1 to TRBJ1-2, with unresolved D. The CDR3 totals 11 residues. The ends were cut back, 4 bases at V and 4 bases at J, with 7 bases in the middle. The germline CDR1 and CDR2 sequences are SQVTM and ANQGSEA. CDR3 bases: TGCAGCGTTGGGGGTGGCTATGGCTACACCTTC. Amino acid sequence: CSVGGGYGYTF.